In this sample, the clone carrying this T cell receptor (beta chain) turned up once. This specimen comes from a study of blood T cell repertoires in COVID-19. On the study more broadly: COVID-19 samples from acute and convalescent phases originated in the United States, Italy and Spain. The analysed material was cDNA or gDNA that came from T cells, B-cell-depleted T cells, or PBMCs.

Seattle-derived patients entered the study during active infection and were followed longitudinally. V trimming: 6 bases; J trimming: 6 bases; junction bases outside the gene matches: 4. The CDR3 length is 12 residues. Germline CDR1 is MDHEN and CDR2 is SYDVKM. Data came from immunoSEQ multiplex PCR; TCRdb stores just in-frame clones and leaves some out. The sample yields about 68,000 clones, 70% to 90% seen once. The clonotype was recovered from a woman in her 50s with COVID-19, enrolled during active disease. V gene TRBV28 combines with J gene TRBJ2-5, with 7 nucleotides matching TRBD1. What was sequenced was peripheral blood. The CDR3 reads CASRPTGKTQYF. The CDR3 DNA follows: TGTGCCAGCAGACCGACAGGGAAGACCCAGTACTTC.